This is a list of T cell receptor beta chains from one sample in a study of T cell responses to AZD1222 COVID-19 vaccine. TCRdb's table, derived via immunoSEQ multiplex PCR, lists solely in-frame clones and lacks some. This repertoire shows under 85,000 clones, less than 95% found once; its top ten account for around 3.4%. The sequencing used peripheral blood, collected 28 days after the second AZD1222 dose. These receptors originate from an adult who received the AZD1222 COVID-19 vaccine. CDR3s include the opening cysteine and the closing phenylalanine or tryptophan. The order of the fields is J gene, V gene, D gene, CDR3 protein. A D gene is named only where the DNA matches it firmly.

TRBJ2-7	TRBV21-1	NA	CASSKVARGQYF
TRBJ2-5	TRBV7-8	TRBD1	CASSLQGAMGETQYF
TRBJ2-7	TRBV6-5	NA	CASSYSRGLEQYF
TRBJ2-7	TRBV27	NA	CASSRPSGLSYEQYF
TRBJ1-1	TRBV10-3	NA	CAISPGTNEAFF
TRBJ1-4	TRBV7-9	NA	CASSLSAGGEKLFF
TRBJ1-1	TRBV30	NA	CAWSTLFPFPEAFF
TRBJ1-5	TRBV2	NA	CASRDRNQPQHF
TRBJ1-1	TRBV7-3	TRBD1	CASSVTGTGMNTEAFF
TRBJ1-1	TRBV11-2	TRBD1	CASDFLGQGWDTEAFF
TRBJ1-3	TRBV2	TRBD1	CASSRDRASGNTIYF
TRBJ1-2	TRBV7-2	NA	CASSPTRANYGYTF
TRBJ1-1	TRBV5-5	TRBD1	CASSRTGIPLWNTEAFF
TRBJ1-6	TRBV27	TRBD1	CASSLDRRQGNSPLHF
TRBJ1-6	TRBV6-5	TRBD1	CASNDRVDSPLHF
TRBJ2-7	TRBV2	TRBD2	CASSGLAEAFYEQYF
TRBJ1-2	TRBV5-1	NA	CASSVGGYGYTF
TRBJ2-1	TRBV30	NA	CAFTTKSINEQFF
TRBJ2-5	TRBV7-8	TRBD2	CASSLGEGETQYF
TRBJ1-6	TRBV5-4	NA	CASSADSHYNSPLHF
TRBJ2-1	TRBV5-1	TRBD1	CASRPTGYNEQFF
TRBJ2-3	TRBV1	NA	CTSRDHGTSGSKDTQYF
TRBJ2-3	TRBV9	TRBD2	CASSDTGTTTDTQYF
TRBJ2-5	TRBV7-9	TRBD1	CASSPGQGKETQYF
TRBJ2-1	TRBV21-1	NA	CASSPEEREGLGNEQFF
TRBJ2-7	TRBV24-1	TRBD1	CATSAGTGTLSSYDYGSYEQYF
TRBJ2-1	TRBV30	NA	CAWSVGQGDNEQFF
TRBJ1-3	TRBV12-3/TRBV12-4	NA	CASSLQGNTIYF
TRBJ2-2	TRBV11-3	NA	CASSLDRLAENTGELFF
TRBJ2-7	TRBV5-4	NA	CASSFNREYEQYF
TRBJ2-3	TRBV7-8	NA	CASSHSMGGQDTQYF
TRBJ2-7	TRBV3-1/TRBV3-2	NA	CASSHRDRTYEQYF
TRBJ2-7	TRBV7-9	NA	CASSSAYEQYF
TRBJ1-1	TRBV27	NA	CASSTQRSEAFF
TRBJ2-1	TRBV11-2	TRBD1	CASIPGTGGFNEQFF
TRBJ2-2	TRBV2	NA	CASSSRETGELFF
TRBJ2-5	TRBV7-7	TRBD2	CASSPLGGSQETQYF
TRBJ1-6	TRBV28	NA	CASSLTGSSYNSPLHF
TRBJ1-1	TRBV11-3	NA	CASSLDSMNTEAFF